The TCR beta chain described here comes from a study of blood T cell repertoires in COVID-19. Study at large: Specimens from acute and convalescent COVID-19 originated in the United States, Italy and Spain.

V was cut by 0 bases and J by 9 bases, with 12 bases left in between. This CDR3 comprises 15 residues. The V gene's germline CDR1 is LGHDT and CDR2 YNNKEL (reference sequence). Produced via immunoSEQ multiplex PCR; TCRdb's table is partial and in-frame only. The sample includes some 300,000 clones, 85% to 90% of them seen just once. Participants had their cohort set by participant-reported clinical history. This clone appeared a few times. The chain has TRBV3-1 (or the pseudogene TRBV3-2) and TRBJ1-6; TRBD1 might be the D (6 bases). The sequence came from a woman aged 55 to 70 in a cohort exposed to, infected with or recovered from COVID-19 (not recorded which). Material for sequencing was PBMCs or T cells enriched from blood (not recorded which). The CDR3, as DNA: TGTGCCAGCAGCCAAGATGTACAGGGCATTTCACCCCTCCACTTT. It codes for CASSQDVQGISPLHF.